The 32 T cell receptor beta chains given below trace back to one sample, sequenced in a study of T cells in Graves' hyperthyroidism and ophthalmopathy. TCR beta CDR3 regions were amplified from RNA. A set of HTBI primers served as the primers for a first-round RT-PCR of the TCR CDR3. MiXCR, run by TCRdb on the multiplex PCR reads, gives a single entry per CDR3 protein. The sample yields about 410,000 distinct CDR3 sequences, about 15% seen once. Sequenced input: blood. The receptor source for this set is a young man with Graves' ophthalmopathy.

This clonotype was seen at least ten times. The rearrangement uses TRBV30 and TRBJ2-7, with D possibly TRBD1 on 6 matching bases. Between the trimmed V and J ends, which lost 1 base and 2 bases, there was a span of 9 bases. Germline lookup yields CDR1 GTSNPN and CDR2 SVGIG (reference sequence). The CDR3 contains 13 residues. CDR3 nucleotides: TGTGCCTGGAGTGCGGGACACACCTACGAGCAGTACTTC. Translated, it gives CAWSAGHTYEQYF.

This clonotype was counted ten times or more. V is TRBV2 and J is TRBJ2-3, with 12 bases identical to TRBD2. J was trimmed by 6 bases and V by 8 bases; bases with no gene match: 6. CDR1 and CDR2 from the germline V gene are SNHLY and FYNNEI. The CDR3 totals 14 residues. CDR3 nucleotide sequence: TGTGCCAGCTTGACTAGCGGGAGTCCCGATACGCAGTATTTT. Protein product: CASLTSGSPDTQYF.

This clonotype was recorded many times. V usage is TRBV5-1 and J usage is TRBJ2-7; D may match TRBD1 or TRBD2 (5 bases each). The CDR3 consists of 20 residues. Germline V CDR1 and CDR2: SGHRS, YFSETQ. The V gene lost 1 base and the J gene lost 6 bases, with 32 bases spanning the gap. This CDR3 is CASSLSVQGETKGNCCEQYF. The DNA for the CDR3 is TGCGCCAGCAGCTTGTCAGTCCAGGGAGAAACAAAGGGGAATTGTTGCGAGCAGTACTTC.

On this clonotype itself: Being one base from a much bigger clone, this may be a read error. The CDR3 protein is CASRGTVVANEELFF. The CDR3 nucleotides read TGTGCCAGCAGAGGGACAGTGGTGGCTAATGAAGAACTGTTTTTT. The chain has TRBV7-8 and TRBJ1-4; 7 bases fit TRBD1. CDR3 length: 15 residues. CDR1 and CDR2 from the germline V gene are SGHVS and FQNEAQ.

This clonotype was counted many times. The chain uses TRBV7-8 and TRBJ1-5; D remains ambiguous. CDR3 length: 11 residues. Trimming took off 7 bases at V and 9 bases at J, with 10 bases between the two ends. The germline V gene has CDR1 SGHVS and CDR2 FQNEAQ. The CDR3: CASNSAGPQHF. The CDR3 region has the DNA TGTGCCAGCAATTCCGCCGGGCCCCAGCATTTT.

This clonotype has a count of ten or more. The J gene is TRBJ2-7, the V gene TRBV30; D not certain. The ends were cut back, 1 base at V and 3 bases at J, with 19 bases in the middle. This CDR3 comprises 16 residues. Germline-derived CDR1 and CDR2 are GTSNPN and SVGIG (reference sequence). In nucleotides, the CDR3 is TGTGCCTGGAGTGGAATGAGTCTGCCGATGATCTACGAGCAGTACTTC. Its protein is CAWSGMSLPMIYEQYF.

The V call is TRBV7-2, the J call TRBJ2-3; 10 bases match TRBD1. V shed 4 bases and J 1 base; nucleotides not matched to a gene: 8. This CDR3 has 17 residues. Germline values: CDR1 SGHTA, CDR2 FQGNSA. CDR3 DNA sequence: TGTGCCAGCAGCTGGCGCCGGGACAGGGGTGGCACAGATACGCAGTATTTT. Translating gives CASSWRRDRGGTDTQYF.

The chain is built from TRBV20-1 and TRBJ2-5; D is unclear. CDR3 length equals 12 residues. The germline V and J ends were trimmed by 1 base and 5 bases, with 8 bases remaining between them. Germline V lookup: CDR1 DFQATT, CDR2 SNEGSKA (reference sequence). This CDR3 reads CSARATLETQYF. The CDR3 bases are TGCAGTGCTAGAGCTACCCTGGAGACCCAGTACTTC.

In regard to this clonotype: A much more abundant neighbour one base away suggests this may be a read error. The V and J genes are TRBV5-1 and TRBJ2-5; D uncertain. This CDR3 has 11 residues. Germline V gene lookup returns CDR1 SGHRS and CDR2 YFSETQ. CDR3 coding DNA: TGCGCCAGCAGACGAGGAGAGACCCAGTGCTTC. It is translated as CASRRGETQCF.

The chain links TRBV6-2 or TRBV6-3 to TRBJ2-5; 16 bases align to TRBD2. V shed 6 bases and J 3 bases; nucleotides not matched to a gene: 7. This CDR3 contains 17 residues. Looked up from germline, CDR1 is MNHEY and CDR2 is SVGEGT. For the CDR3, the DNA is TGTGCCAGCAGAATGAGGGGGACTAGCGGGGGGGAAGAGACCCAGTACTTC. Translated: CASRMRGTSGGEETQYF.

This clonotype was seen repeatedly, ten times or more. This chain links TRBV2 with TRBJ2-6; TRBD1 or TRBD2 may be the D gene (6 bases each). V dropped 6 bases and J dropped 1 base, with 19 bases sitting between them. Germline lookup yields CDR1 SNHLY and CDR2 FYNNEI. This CDR3 contains 18 residues. CDR3 bases: TGTGCCAGCAGCCCTAAACCAACGGGGGCTTCTGGGGCCAACGTCCTGACTTTC. Translating it yields CASSPKPTGASGANVLTF. Combining the CDR3 with reference TRBV2 and TRBJ2-6 gives the whole variable domain EPEVTQTPSHQVTQMGQEVILRCVPISNHLYFYWYRQILGQKVEFLVSFYNNEISEKSEIFDDQFSVERPDGSNFTLKIRSTKLEDSAMYFCASSPKPTGASGANVLTFGAGSRLTVL.

This chain links TRBV19 with TRBJ2-7; the D gene is possibly TRBD1 (6 bases). CDR1 and CDR2 from the germline V gene are LNHDA and SQIVND (reference sequence). This CDR3 has 13 residues. V lost 8 bases, J lost 9 bases, and 20 bases lay in between. CDR3 in DNA: TGTGCCAGTGGATCCGGGACAATCATCGGGCAGTACTTC. Its protein is CASGSGTIIGQYF. Full variable domain (rest looked up from reference TRBV19 and TRBJ2-7): DGGITQSPKYLFRKEGQNVTLSCEQNLNHDAMYWYRQDPGQGLRLIYYSQIVNDFQKGDIAEGYSVSREKKESFPLTVTSAQKNPTAFYLCASGSGTIIGQYFGPGTRLTVT.

This clonotype was seen a few times. V gene TRBV27 combines with J gene TRBJ2-3, with 7 bases lining up with TRBD1. Germline assignment: CDR1 MNHEY and CDR2 SMNVEV (reference sequence). V lost 6 bases and J lost 12; bases outside the gene matches: 12. The CDR3 sequence is 13 residues long. DNA for the CDR3: TGTGCCAGCAGACCCTTGGGGACAGCCTTCCAGTATTTT. This gives the protein CASRPLGTAFQYF.

This clonotype has ten or more counts. The rearrangement joins TRBV27 to TRBJ1-3, with D perhaps TRBD1 (6 bases). CDR3 length: 15 amino acids. Germline loops: CDR1 MNHEY, CDR2 SMNVEV (reference sequence). The V end lost 4 bases, the J end lost 3 bases, and 13 bases lay between the germline ends. CDR3 amino acids: CASSSYTGRGNTIYF. Written as DNA, the CDR3 is TGTGCCAGCAGTTCCTATACAGGGCGTGGAAACACCATATATTTT.

The V gene is TRBV11-2, the J gene TRBJ2-2; the D gene could be TRBD1 or TRBD2 (5 bases each). CDR1 is SGHAT and CDR2 is FQNNGV in the germline V gene. The CDR3 covers 16 residues. Trimming pared 6 bases from V and 4 bases from J, leaving 18 bases between. The CDR3 reads CASRPLPGARTGELFF. CDR3 nucleotides: TGTGCCAGCAGGCCCCTCCCCGGGGCGCGCACCGGGGAGCTGTTTTTT.

The V and J genes are TRBV19 and TRBJ2-6; D not resolved. Trimming shortened V by 6 bases and J by 2 bases, and 8 bases separated the two germline ends. This CDR3 has 14 amino acids. Germline CDR1 LNHDA, CDR2 SQIVND (reference sequence). The CDR3 coding sequence is TGTGCCAGTAGATGGAGTGCTGGGGCCAACGTCCTGACTTTC. Amino acid sequence: CASRWSAGANVLTF. Filled out from reference TRBV19 and TRBJ2-6, the complete variable domain reads DGGITQSPKYLFRKEGQNVTLSCEQNLNHDAMYWYRQDPGQGLRLIYYSQIVNDFQKGDIAEGYSVSREKKESFPLTVTSAQKNPTAFYLCASRWSAGANVLTFGAGSRLTVL.

The rearrangement uses TRBV19 and TRBJ1-1; D ambiguous. CDR1 is LNHDA, CDR2 SQIVND, per germline (reference sequence). The CDR3 covers 14 residues. The V end was cut by 7 bases, the J end by 4 bases, with 16 bases between. The CDR3 bases are TGTGCCAGTAACCGGCTCTCGACGAGCACTGAAGCTTTCTTT. Translating gives CASNRLSTSTEAFF.

This chain connects TRBV5-1 to TRBJ1-5; D not certain. Per germline, CDR1 SGHRS and CDR2 YFSETQ. This CDR3 has 11 amino acids. V was trimmed by 4 bases and J by 7 bases, leaving 6 bases between them. This chain's CDR3 is CASSPRQPQHF. CDR3 DNA sequence: TGCGCCAGCAGCCCCCGACAGCCCCAGCATTTT.

This clonotype was detected many times. V usage is TRBV20-1 and J usage is TRBJ1-5; D ambiguous. This CDR3 comprises 13 residues. Trimming stripped 5 bases from V and 0 bases from J, with 8 bases between. Germline V lookup: CDR1 DFQATT, CDR2 SNEGSKA (reference sequence). CDR3 nucleotide sequence: TGCAGTGCTGTGGGAAGTAGCAATCAGCCCCAGCATTTT. This codes for CSAVGSSNQPQHF.

This clonotype was seen repeatedly, ten times or more. This chain joins TRBV20-1 and TRBJ2-7; TRBD2 matches at 9 bases. V lost 0 bases, J lost 3 bases, and 6 bases stayed unmatched. This CDR3 is 15 amino acids long. Germline V gives CDR1 DFQATT, CDR2 SNEGSKA (reference sequence). The CDR3 region is CSARDLAGGIYEQYF. CDR3 in DNA: TGCAGTGCTAGAGATCTGGCGGGAGGGATCTACGAGCAGTACTTC.

In this sample, this clonotype turned up many times. The J gene is TRBJ1-2, the V gene TRBV11-2, with D perhaps TRBD1 (5 bases). Per germline, CDR1 SGHAT and CDR2 FQNNGV. The CDR3 contains 15 residues. Trimming shortened V by 0 bases and J by 4 bases, and 12 bases separated the two germline ends. CDR3 region: CASSLDLRDPYGYTF. In nucleotides, the CDR3 is TGTGCCAGCAGCTTAGATCTCCGGGACCCCTATGGCTACACCTTC.

This clonotype has a count of ten or more. The chain carries TRBV6-1 and TRBJ2-5; 9 bases align to TRBD1. The J segment lost 5 bases and the V segment lost 4 bases, leaving 5 bases of the junction unmatched. From germline, CDR1 is MNHNS and CDR2 SASEGT. The CDR3 is 14 residues long. The CDR3 reads CASSAQGAGETQYF. For the CDR3, the DNA is TGTGCCAGCAGTGCACAGGGGGCGGGGGAGACCCAGTACTTC.

This clonotype was seen more than once but under ten times. This chain joins TRBV6-1 and TRBJ2-3; TRBD2 aligns across 7 bases. The CDR3 loop spans 14 amino acids. The V gene end was trimmed by 4 bases and the J gene end by 4 bases; junction bases not matched to a gene: 5. CDR1 is MNHNS and CDR2 is SASEGT in the germline V gene. This chain's CDR3 is CASSAGLGPDTQYF. The CDR3 coding sequence is TGTGCCAGCAGTGCAGGACTAGGGCCAGATACGCAGTATTTT.

There are a few counts of this clonotype. The chain has TRBV9 and TRBJ1-1; no clear D gene. Germline V gene lookup returns CDR1 SGDLS and CDR2 YYNGEE. CDR3 size: 14 residues. V shed 0 bases and J shed 3 bases, with 9 bases lying between them. Here the CDR3 DNA reads TGTGCCAGCAGCGTAGGTTATGAGGACACTGAAGCTTTCTTT. It specifies CASSVGYEDTEAFF.

This clonotype was found many times. As DNA, the CDR3 is TGTGCCAGCAACGTACTAGCGGGGGAAGAGACCCAGTACTTC. Translated, it gives CASNVLAGEETQYF. The chain recombines TRBV6-1 with TRBJ2-5; TRBD2 matches 11 bases. The CDR3 runs to 14 residues. Germline V gene lookup returns CDR1 MNHNS and CDR2 SASEGT. V shed 7 bases and J 3 bases; nucleotides not matched to a gene: 4.

This clonotype was seen only a few times. The V call is TRBV7-9, the J call TRBJ2-2, with TRBD1 matching over 9 bases. V trimming: 5 bases; J trimming: 5 bases; junction bases outside the gene matches: 6. The CDR3 sequence is 15 residues long. Germline loops: CDR1 SEHNR, CDR2 FQNEAQ (reference sequence). The CDR3 loop is CASSTPGQGTGELFF. In DNA form, the CDR3 reads TGTGCCAGCAGCACTCCGGGACAGGGTACCGGGGAGCTGTTTTTT.

In its sample, this clonotype was seen many times. V and J are TRBV18 and TRBJ1-1, with D unclear. The V end was cut by 4 bases, the J end by 3 bases, with 12 bases between. This CDR3 contains 14 residues. CDR1 KGHSH and CDR2 LQKENI come from the germline V gene. In DNA form, the CDR3 reads TGTGCCAGCTCACTACGGGTCGGGGACACTGAAGCTTTCTTT. It codes for CASSLRVGDTEAFF.

This clonotype was found a few times. V usage is TRBV15 and J usage is TRBJ1-2; 9 bases are a match to TRBD1. In germline, CDR1 is LNHNV, CDR2 YYDKDF (reference sequence). V was pared by 7 bases and J by 8 bases, with 5 bases of the junction left unmatched. The CDR3 has 12 amino acids. The CDR3 bases are TGTGCCACCAATGACAGGGGGTACGGCTACACCTTC. Translation: CATNDRGYGYTF.

This clonotype has ten or more counts. This sequence joins TRBV28 and TRBJ2-2; 7 positions match TRBD2. V lost 7 bases, J lost 5 bases, and 10 bases stayed unmatched. This CDR3 has 15 residues. CDR1 is MDHEN and CDR2 is SYDVKM in the germline V gene. Written as DNA, the CDR3 is TGTGCCAGCAACCCCTTCGGGGAGGGAACCGGGGAGCTGTTTTTT. The encoded protein is CASNPFGEGTGELFF.

This clonotype has ten or more counts. The V gene is TRBV6-4, the J gene TRBJ2-5; no clear D. Germline CDR1 reads MRHNA; CDR2 reads SNTAGT. Deletions cut 6 bases from V and 5 bases from J, with 4 bases between. The CDR3 spans 10 residues. CDR3 nucleotide sequence: TGTGCCAGCAGAGCGGAGACCCAGTACTTC. Translating it yields CASRAETQYF.

This clonotype was counted at least ten times. V is TRBV27 and J is TRBJ1-1; no clear D gene. The germline CDR1 and CDR2 sequences are MNHEY and SMNVEV (reference sequence). The CDR3 covers 14 residues. Trimming cost V 3 bases and J 4 bases, with 12 bases left between them. This CDR3 reads CASSLVARGTEAFF. CDR3 DNA sequence: TGTGCCAGCAGTTTGGTAGCTCGGGGCACTGAAGCTTTCTTT.

This clonotype was detected ten times or more. This chain connects TRBV18 to TRBJ2-7; D unresolved. The CDR3 has 13 amino acids. Trimming pared 0 bases from V and 3 bases from J, leaving 6 bases between. CDR1 and CDR2 from the germline V gene are KGHSH and LQKENI. The CDR3 DNA reads as TGTGCCAGCTCACCACCTCAAGGCTACGAGCAGTACTTC. Its translation: CASSPPQGYEQYF.